The 24 T cell receptor beta chains in this list originate from one sample, sequenced in a study of blood T cells in healthy people across ages. A second PCR, run for about 7 to 11 cycles, used a sample-barcoded 5' primer plus a J-beta primer mix. TCRdb re-derived calls from the 5' RACE reads in MiXCR, one entry per CDR3 protein. The sample carries approximately 1,700,000 distinct CDR3 sequences, about two fifths recorded once. The sequencing input was blood. The receptors derive from a human donor in good health.

This clonotype was seen more than once but under ten times. The gene calls are TRBV29-1 and TRBJ2-7; D may be TRBD1 (7 bases). The V gene lost 7 bases and the J gene lost 6 bases, with 16 bases spanning the gap. The CDR3 contains 12 residues. Germline assignment: CDR1 SQVTM and CDR2 ANQGSEA. CDR3 in DNA: TGCAGCGCCGATTCAGGGGGGAGCGAGCAGTACTTC. The encoded protein is CSADSGGSEQYF.

The chain has TRBV20-1 and TRBJ1-5; 9 bases fit TRBD1. Germline values: CDR1 DFQATT, CDR2 SNEGSKA (reference sequence). This CDR3 contains 17 residues. The V gene end was trimmed by 3 bases and the J gene end by 1 base; junction bases not matched to a gene: 10. Here the CDR3 DNA reads TGCAGTGCTAGCAAGGACAGGGGTTTTAGGAGCAATCAGCCCCAGCATTTT. This translates into CSASKDRGFRSNQPQHF.

The chain combines TRBV9 with TRBJ2-5; 8 bases are shared with TRBD2. The CDR3 runs 14 residues. Germline CDR1 and CDR2: SGDLS and YYNGEE. The trim removed 3 bases at V and 5 bases at J, leaving 6 bases unmatched. The CDR3 nucleotides read TGTGCCAGCAGCGCGGGGGGGGAACTGGAGACCCAGTACTTC. It translates to CASSAGGELETQYF.

V and J are TRBV29-1 and TRBJ1-1, with TRBD1 matching over 7 bases. There are 14 residues in the CDR3. Germline V gene lookup returns CDR1 SQVTM and CDR2 ANQGSEA. V shed 1 base and J 1 base; nucleotides not matched to a gene: 3. CDR3: CSVEVRQGNTEAFF. In nucleotides, the CDR3 is TGCAGCGTTGAAGTTAGACAGGGGAACACTGAAGCTTTCTTT.

The chain carries TRBV12-3 or TRBV12-4 and TRBJ2-1; 11 nucleotides line up with TRBD1. Germline trimming cut 5 bases from V and 3 bases from J; bases unmatched to any gene: 6. The CDR3 length is 16 residues. CDR3 nucleotides: TGTGCCAGCAGTCCGGGACAGGGGGACATCTACAATGAGCAGTTCTTC. This encodes CASSPGQGDIYNEQFF.

The chain has TRBV27 and TRBJ2-1; D gene ambiguous. Germline CDR1 is MNHEY and CDR2 is SMNVEV (reference sequence). This CDR3 is built from 14 residues. V was trimmed by 5 bases and J by 0 bases, leaving 8 bases between them. The CDR3 DNA reads TGTGCCAGCAGTGTCTCGACCTCCTACAATGAGCAGTTCTTC. Its protein is CASSVSTSYNEQFF.

The V and J genes are TRBV7-8 and TRBJ2-1; D uncertain. CDR3 length: 14 amino acids. Germline CDR1 SGHVS, CDR2 FQNEAQ. Between the trimmed V and J ends, which lost 1 base and 6 bases, there was a span of 10 bases. The CDR3: CASSLVRLSNEQFF. CDR3 nucleotide sequence: TGTGCCAGCAGCTTAGTCAGGTTGTCCAATGAGCAGTTCTTC.

A word on this clonotype: Its ends do not fully match the called genes, so a read error is possible. V usage is TRBV5-1 and J usage is TRBJ2-3; D is undetermined. The length of the CDR3 is 16 residues. Germline CDR1 reads SGHRS; CDR2 reads YFSETQ. The CDR3 nucleotides are TGCGTCAGCACCTTAAGGATGTTGAGAAACACAGATACGCAGTATTTT. Translating it yields CVSTLRMLRNTDTQYF.

This clonotype was found once. The chain is built from TRBV4-2 and TRBJ2-7; D is possibly TRBD1 (6 bases). V lost 0 bases and J 3 bases, leaving 15 bases between the germline ends. This CDR3 is 16 amino acids long. The germline CDR1 and CDR2 sequences are LGHNA and YNFKEQ. CDR3 DNA sequence: TGTGCCAGCAGCCAAGATATGGGGGACACATACTACGAGCAGTACTTC. Translation gives CASSQDMGDTYYEQYF.

The table lists this clonotype with many counts. The V and J genes are TRBV29-1 and TRBJ2-5; D is uncertain. V lost 4 bases, J lost 5 bases, and 5 bases lay in between. This CDR3 is built from 10 residues. Germline V gene sequence: CDR1 SQVTM, CDR2 ANQGSEA. In DNA form, the CDR3 reads TGCAGCGTTGCAGTGGAGACCCAGTACTTC. Amino acids: CSVAVETQYF.

This clonotype came up a few times. The chain joins TRBV6-1 to TRBJ2-4; 16 nucleotides agree with TRBD2. CDR1 is MNHNS, CDR2 SASEGT, per germline. CDR3 length: 17 residues. With 6 bases clipped from V and 13 bases from J, the junction kept 15 bases outside the gene matches. The CDR3 protein is CASSITPGLAGGQEQYF. DNA for the CDR3: TGTGCCAGCAGCATTACCCCGGGACTAGCGGGGGGGCAGGAGCAGTACTTC.

In its sample, this clonotype was seen a few times. This sequence joins TRBV27 and TRBJ2-6; 8 bases map to TRBD1. Germline-derived CDR1 and CDR2 are MNHEY and SMNVEV (reference sequence). There are 20 residues in the CDR3. The V gene end was trimmed by 5 bases and the J gene end by 4 bases; junction bases not matched to a gene: 19. The CDR3 here is CASSVTILRQGLSGANVLTF. CDR3 bases: TGTGCCAGCAGTGTAACCATCTTAAGACAGGGGCTTTCAGGGGCCAACGTCCTGACTTTC.

The gene calls are TRBV7-8 and TRBJ2-1; perhaps TRBD2 as D (5 bases). V was pared by 5 bases and J by 9 bases, with 14 bases between. This CDR3 spans 13 amino acids. Germline V CDR1 and CDR2: SGHVS, FQNEAQ. The CDR3 DNA reads TGTGCCAGCAGCCCGGACTCGCCTAGTGAGCAGTTCTTC. Translated: CASSPDSPSEQFF. The full variable domain, in which reference TRBV7-8 and TRBJ2-1 provide the parts outside the CDR3, is GAGVSQSPRYKVAKRGQDVALRCDPISGHVSLFWYQQALGQGPEFLTYFQNEAQLDKSGLPSDRFFAERPEGSVSTLKIQRTQQEDSAVYLCASSPDSPSEQFFGPGTRLTVL.

The sample holds a few counts of this clonotype. The genes are TRBV6-1 and TRBJ2-7; no clear D gene. CDR1 and CDR2 (germline): MNHNS, SASEGT. The CDR3 runs to 13 residues. V gave up 2 bases and J gave up 3 bases, with 8 bases separating them. For the CDR3, the DNA is TGTGCCAGCAGTGAACTGACAATCTACGAGCAGTACTTC. This gives the protein CASSELTIYEQYF.

The sample holds one count of this clonotype. V and J are TRBV4-3 and TRBJ2-4, with no clear D. Germline V gene lookup returns CDR1 LGHNA and CDR2 YSLEER. This CDR3 spans 13 amino acids. The V end lost 1 base, the J end lost 13 bases, and 14 bases lay between the germline ends. The CDR3, as DNA: TGCGCCAGCAGCCAAGGTCTGGGGTTAGAACAGTACTTC. It yields the protein CASSQGLGLEQYF.

Concerning this clonotype itself: One end of the junction does not line up with germline, which may come from a read error. The V call is TRBV18, the J call TRBJ1-5; D might be TRBD1 (5 bases). The CDR3 runs 14 residues. Germline CDR1 is KGHSH and CDR2 is LQKENI. The CDR3 DNA reads TGTGCCAGCCCACCGGGGACCCCCCCTACGCCCCAGCATTTT. Translating gives CASPPGTPPTPQHF.

The rearrangement joins TRBV5-1 to TRBJ2-7; 7 bases map to TRBD1. J gave up 3 bases and V 4 bases, and 7 bases lay outside the gene matches. CDR1 and CDR2 from the germline V gene are SGHRS and YFSETQ. The CDR3 spans 14 residues. In DNA, the CDR3 is TGCGCCAGCAGCCTCCGGGACAGTTTCTACGAGCAGTACTTC. Translation gives CASSLRDSFYEQYF. The full variable domain, with the rest looked up from reference TRBV5-1 and TRBJ2-7, is KAGVTQTPRYLIKTRGQQVTLSCSPISGHRSVSWYQQTPGQGLQFLFEYFSETQRNKGNFPGRFSGRQFSNSRSEMNVSTLELGDSALYLCASSLRDSFYEQYFGPGTRLTVT.

J is TRBJ2-1 and V is TRBV11-2, with 8 bases fitting TRBD2. CDR1 and CDR2 (germline): SGHAT, FQNNGV. Trimming cost V 1 base and J 7 bases; bases outside gene matches: 6. The CDR3 length is 15 residues. Here the CDR3 DNA reads TGTGCCAGCAGCTTAGTACCAGCGGGGGAAAATGAGCAGTTCTTC. Translating it yields CASSLVPAGENEQFF.

The J gene is TRBJ2-5, the V gene TRBV29-1, with 7 bases identical to TRBD1. J lost 11 bases, V lost 7 bases, and 10 bases had no gene match. Per germline, CDR1 SQVTM and CDR2 ANQGSEA. The CDR3 has 11 residues. CDR3 sequence reads: CSARGYNEQYF. DNA for the CDR3: TGCAGCGCCAGGGGGTACAATGAGCAGTACTTC.

This clonotype was counted a few times. The V gene is TRBV6-2 or TRBV6-3, the J gene TRBJ1-1; D not resolved. V was pared by 8 bases and J by 0 bases, with 13 bases between. The CDR3 totals 14 residues. Germline-derived CDR1 and CDR2 are MNHEY and SVGEGT. This CDR3 reads CASGSRGLNTEAFF. In DNA form, the CDR3 reads TGTGCCAGCGGCTCCCGTGGATTGAACACTGAAGCTTTCTTT.

This clonotype has more than one count but fewer than ten. The rearrangement uses TRBV20-1 and TRBJ2-4, with a tentative D call TRBD2 (5 bases). V was clipped by 1 base and J by 9 bases, with 16 bases between them. The CDR3 has 14 amino acids. Germline CDR1 and CDR2: DFQATT and SNEGSKA (reference sequence). The CDR3 DNA sequence: TGCAGTGCTAGAGGTGAAGGACTTGCGGGCATTCAGTACTTC. It translates to CSARGEGLAGIQYF.

CDR3 in amino acids: CASSLDGGIEEQYF. As DNA, the CDR3 is TGCGCCAGCAGCTTGGACGGGGGAATAGAAGAGCAGTACTTC. The chain couples TRBV5-1 to TRBJ2-4, with D possibly TRBD2 on 6 matching bases. The CDR3 runs 14 residues. Trimming removed 0 bases at V and 13 bases at J, with 17 bases between. Germline V gene lookup returns CDR1 SGHRS and CDR2 YFSETQ.

The chain carries TRBV20-1 and TRBJ2-7; 9 nucleotides agree with TRBD2. Germline-derived CDR1 and CDR2 are DFQATT and SNEGSKA (reference sequence). This CDR3 has 14 residues. The V gene end was trimmed by 3 bases and the J gene end by 4 bases; junction bases not matched to a gene: 7. CDR3 sequence (DNA): TGCAGTGCTAGGTCCAAGCGGGGGGATTACGAGCAGTACTTC. Encoded protein: CSARSKRGDYEQYF.

This chain links TRBV12-5 with TRBJ2-5; D unresolved. The CDR3 covers 14 residues. Germline CDR1 LGHNT, CDR2 FRNRAP. V lost 1 base and J 2 bases, leaving 8 bases between the germline ends. The CDR3 loop reads CASGLGHVQETQYF. The CDR3 bases are TGTGCTAGTGGTTTGGGACATGTTCAAGAGACCCAGTACTTC.